This T cell receptor (beta chain) was retrieved from a study of breast tumors, draining lymph nodes, adjacent tissues. Study conclusions and caveats: Compared with lymph nodes, tumors were less diverse; compared with nontumor tissue, more. The lymph node origin of tumor T cells was framed as consistent with a hypothesis, not demonstrated. Findings are consistent with lymph node origin and intratumoral expansion of most tumor T cells. Luminal-like breast cancer showed significantly greater tumor-nontumor repertoire similarity than basal-like breast cancer did.

Points on this clonotype: Its antigen remains unidentified.

The V and J ends lost 4 bases and 0 bases respectively, with 7 bases between them. CDR3 length equals 13 residues. Per the germline V gene, CDR1 is SEHNR and CDR2 is FQNEAQ (reference sequence). TCRdb analysed the multiplex PCR reads with MiXCR anew, one entry per CDR3 protein. The data contain 25,000 or so distinct CDR3 sequences, approximately 75% of them singletons. The sequenced material came from tumor-adjacent breast tissue. This clonotype was sampled from a female donor with breast cancer. Some clones in this sample may be carry-over from other donors' samples. The rearrangement joins TRBV7-9 to TRBJ2-7; no clear D gene. The CDR3 region is CASSSLPSYEQYF. The CDR3 DNA sequence: TGTGCCAGCAGCTCGCTTCCCTCCTACGAGCAGTACTTC.